This record concerns one T cell receptor beta chain sequence. The PCR used 60 V beta and 13 J beta primers. TCRdb's table, derived via immunoSEQ multiplex PCR, lists solely in-frame clones and lacks some. The sample contains under 40,000 clones, approximately 91% of which appear only once. V dropped 5 bases and J dropped 7 bases, with 17 bases sitting between them. Germline V lookup: CDR1 SGHVS, CDR2 FQNEAQ. This CDR3 contains 15 residues. These data come from a study of glioma-infiltrating T cells after dendritic cell vaccination. The sequence was collected from a human donor with glioblastoma. This chain uses TRBV7-8 with TRBJ1-4; a possible D gene is TRBD1 (6 bases). Here the sequenced sample was blood, taken before dendritic cell vaccination. CDR3 sequence: CASSQGWGLGEKLFF. CDR3 nucleotide sequence: TGTGCCAGCAGCCAGGGTTGGGGGCTGGGTGAAAAACTGTTTTTT.